The following is a T cell receptor (beta chain) sequence with its context. Its specificity is not known. These data come from a study of glioma-infiltrating T cells after dendritic cell vaccination. Looking at the study overall: Patients received autologous tumor lysate-pulsed dendritic cell vaccination between about 2003 and 2013. Dendritic cells derived from monocytes and pulsed with autologous tumor lysate formed the vaccine. Findings and limits, study-wide: The cohort had few patients with full blood and tumor sets. Longer survival after dendritic cell vaccination followed higher pretreatment TIL content.

Libraries were prepared by immunoSEQ multiplex PCR; TCRdb keeps only in-frame clonotypes and omits some of them. The sample carries roughly 88,000 clones, approximately 80% recorded once. Trimming took 5 bases from V and 1 from J; bases not matched to a gene: 5. In germline, CDR1 is SGHTA, CDR2 FQGNSA. The CDR3 runs 15 residues. The time point: after dendritic cell vaccination, including at tumor progression/relapse. Sample: blood, taken after dendritic cell vaccination. This chain uses TRBV7-2 with TRBJ1-5; 7 bases align to TRBD1. The origin of this receptor is a human donor with glioblastoma. CDR3 in DNA: TGTGCCAGCAGCGCAGGGGGTGGGAGCAATCAGCCCCAGCATTTT. Encoded protein: CASSAGGGSNQPQHF.